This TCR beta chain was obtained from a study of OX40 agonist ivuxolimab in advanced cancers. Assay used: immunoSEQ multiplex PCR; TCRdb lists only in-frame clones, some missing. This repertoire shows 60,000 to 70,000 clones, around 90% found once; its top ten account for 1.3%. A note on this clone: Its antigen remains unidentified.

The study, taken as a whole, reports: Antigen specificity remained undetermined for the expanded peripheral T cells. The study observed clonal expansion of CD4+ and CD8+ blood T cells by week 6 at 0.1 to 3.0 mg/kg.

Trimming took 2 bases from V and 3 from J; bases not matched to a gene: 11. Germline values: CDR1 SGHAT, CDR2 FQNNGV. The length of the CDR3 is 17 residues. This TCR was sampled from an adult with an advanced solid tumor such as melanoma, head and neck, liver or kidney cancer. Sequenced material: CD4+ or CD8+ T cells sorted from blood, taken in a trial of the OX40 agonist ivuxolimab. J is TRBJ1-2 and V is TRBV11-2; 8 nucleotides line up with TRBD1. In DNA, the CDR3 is TGTGCCAGCAGCTTACTCCCCAGCCCAGGGGGCGACTATGGCTACACCTTC. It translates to CASSLLPSPGGDYGYTF. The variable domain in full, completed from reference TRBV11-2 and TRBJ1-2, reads EAGVAQSPRYKIIEKRQSVAFWCNPISGHATLYWYQQILGQGPKLLIQFQNNGVVDDSQLPKDRFSAERLKGVDSTLKIQPAKLEDSAVYLCASSLLPSPGGDYGYTFGSGTRLTVV.